The sequence of this TCR beta chain was determined in a study of blood T cell repertoires in COVID-19. Sequencing used immunoSEQ multiplex PCR; TCRdb keeps in-frame clones, though not all of them. The repertoire holds about 400,000 clones, around nine tenths seen once, with over 4% in the top ten. The V gene lost 2 bases and the J gene lost 0 bases, with 4 bases spanning the gap. The V gene's germline CDR1 is SQVTM and CDR2 ANQGSEA. CDR3 length: 13 amino acids. The receptor was isolated from a woman aged 30 to 39 with acute or convalescent COVID-19. Material: peripheral blood. The chain uses TRBV29-1 and TRBJ2-2; D gene unclear. The CDR3 loop is CSVETPNTGELFF. CDR3 DNA: TGCAGCGTTGAAACACCGAACACCGGGGAGCTGTTTTTT.